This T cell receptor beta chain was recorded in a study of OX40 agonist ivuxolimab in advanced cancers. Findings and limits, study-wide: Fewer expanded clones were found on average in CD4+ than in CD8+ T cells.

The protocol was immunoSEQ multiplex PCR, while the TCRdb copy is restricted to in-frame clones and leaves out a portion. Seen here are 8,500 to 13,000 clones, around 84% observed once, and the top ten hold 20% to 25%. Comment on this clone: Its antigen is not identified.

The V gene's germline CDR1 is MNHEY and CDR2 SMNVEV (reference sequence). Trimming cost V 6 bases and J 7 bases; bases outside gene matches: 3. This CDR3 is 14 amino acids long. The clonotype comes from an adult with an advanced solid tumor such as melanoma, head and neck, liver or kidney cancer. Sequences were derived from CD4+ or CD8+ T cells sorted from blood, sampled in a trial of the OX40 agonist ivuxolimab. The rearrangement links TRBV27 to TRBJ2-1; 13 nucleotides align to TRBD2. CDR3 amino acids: CASSPGLAGNEQFF. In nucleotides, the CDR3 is TGTGCCAGCAGCCCGGGACTAGCGGGAAATGAGCAGTTCTTC.